This T cell receptor delta chain emerged from a study of Vδ1+ human thymocytes. Points from the study as a whole: Unlike peripheral blood Vdelta1+ controls, thymic delta-chain sequences included 20% to 25% Vdelta2 and few Vdelta3. TRD repertoires were essentially private, unlike widely shared TRG clonotypes. Thymic TRG and TRD repertoires appeared highly polyclonal.

RNA was extracted from the cells and then reverse transcribed. CDR3 amplicons came from multiplex PCR with pooled V-gene forward and constant-region reverse primers. TCRdb reprocessed the multiplex PCR reads through CATT. The data contain 80,000 or so delta-chain clones, around 35% of them seen just once; the ten biggest clones take up over 0.2%. Deletions cut 4 bases from V and 4 bases from J, with 25 bases between. Germline V gene lookup returns CDR1 TSWWSYY and CDR2 QGS. CDR3 length equals 19 residues. Of note for this clone: What it binds is unknown.

Sequenced input: Vdelta1+ gamma-delta thymocytes from the thymus. Subset specified: FACS-sorted CD3+ TCRalphabeta- TCRVdelta1+ TCRVdelta2- thymocytes. The TCR was taken from a boy under two years old who had congenital heart surgery. The genes are TRDV1 and TRDJ2; D not resolved. The CDR3 protein is CALGANRSGPRPRTAQLFF. The CDR3 DNA sequence: TGTGCTCTTGGGGCCAACCGTTCAGGACCGCGACCCAGGACAGCACAACTCTTCTTT.